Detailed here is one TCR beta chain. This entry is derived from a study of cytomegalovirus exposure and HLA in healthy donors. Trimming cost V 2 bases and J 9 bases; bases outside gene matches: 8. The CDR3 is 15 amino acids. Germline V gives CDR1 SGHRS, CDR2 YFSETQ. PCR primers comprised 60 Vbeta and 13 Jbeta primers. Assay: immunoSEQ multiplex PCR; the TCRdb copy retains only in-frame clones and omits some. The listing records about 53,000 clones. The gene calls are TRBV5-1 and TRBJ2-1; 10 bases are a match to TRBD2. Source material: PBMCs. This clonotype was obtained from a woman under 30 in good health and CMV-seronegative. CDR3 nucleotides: TGCGCCAGCAGCTTCTCGCTAGCGGGAGTCAGTGAGCAGTTCTTC. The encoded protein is CASSFSLAGVSEQFF.